The rows below give T cell receptor beta chains drawn from one sample of a study of blood T cell repertoires in COVID-19. Profiled with immunoSEQ multiplex PCR; TCRdb holds only in-frame clones, not every one. In the table there are some 350,000 clones, nearly 90% of which are singletons. Source material: peripheral blood. The origin of the receptors is a young man with active or convalescent COVID-19. The conserved cysteine and the conserved F or W are not part of the CDR3 here. Each record gives: clone size, D gene, V gene, J gene, CDR3 protein. D genes are given only for firm matches. The size of a clone is reported for some rows only, either as once, few or many, or as a class for expanded clones.

clone size: few; D gene: NA; V gene: TRBV4-1; J gene: TRBJ1-1; CDR3 protein: ASSGRMNTEAF
clone size: NA; D gene: NA; V gene: TRBV24-1; J gene: TRBJ1-5; CDR3 protein: ATPSRRRNQPQH
clone size: NA; D gene: NA; V gene: TRBV11-2; J gene: TRBJ2-1; CDR3 protein: ASSDWDSDNEQF
clone size: NA; D gene: TRBD1; V gene: TRBV10-3; J gene: TRBJ2-5; CDR3 protein: AISGPTGAPGETQY
clone size: once; D gene: TRBD1; V gene: TRBV4-2; J gene: TRBJ2-7; CDR3 protein: ASSREDRGYEQY
clone size: NA; D gene: NA; V gene: TRBV3-1/TRBV3-2; J gene: TRBJ1-2; CDR3 protein: ASSQDLTGQYGYT
clone size: NA; D gene: NA; V gene: TRBV27; J gene: TRBJ2-3; CDR3 protein: ASSRSRSDTQY
clone size: NA; D gene: TRBD1; V gene: TRBV27; J gene: TRBJ2-1; CDR3 protein: ASSLGTGYNEQF
clone size: once; D gene: TRBD1; V gene: TRBV27; J gene: TRBJ1-1; CDR3 protein: ASSNQGAQTEAF
clone size: NA; D gene: NA; V gene: TRBV10-3; J gene: TRBJ2-5; CDR3 protein: AISKQGFQETQY
clone size: NA; D gene: TRBD1; V gene: TRBV5-5; J gene: TRBJ1-5; CDR3 protein: ASSLGIDRGFGDSNQPQH
clone size: NA; D gene: TRBD2; V gene: TRBV7-3; J gene: TRBJ2-1; CDR3 protein: ASSVGLAGGNEQF
clone size: NA; D gene: NA; V gene: TRBV7-8; J gene: TRBJ2-2; CDR3 protein: ASSFGRRENTGELF
clone size: NA; D gene: NA; V gene: TRBV7-2; J gene: TRBJ1-4; CDR3 protein: ASSTGGAEEKLF
clone size: NA; D gene: TRBD2; V gene: TRBV6-6; J gene: TRBJ2-7; CDR3 protein: ASSYSLGTSKYEQY
clone size: once; D gene: NA; V gene: TRBV15; J gene: TRBJ2-1; CDR3 protein: ATSRELLYNEQF
clone size: NA; D gene: TRBD1; V gene: TRBV28; J gene: TRBJ2-7; CDR3 protein: ASRPGTGGTYEQY